Listed below are T cell receptor beta chains from one sample, sequenced in a study of spatial heterogeneity in lung cancer. TCRdb passed the 5' RACE reads through MiXCR, listing each CDR3 protein once. The table has around 48,000 distinct CDR3 sequences, roughly 5.2% seen once. The sample here was PBMCs, taken at surgery. All receptors derive from a male donor with early-stage non-small cell lung cancer. Each CDR3 is given with its conserved first and last residue. The order of the fields is D gene, J gene, V gene, clone size, CDR3 protein, CDR3 DNA. D genes are given only for firm matches. Rows may omit the clone size; those that give it use once, few, many or a size class.

>TRBD1|TRBJ1-4|TRBV6-2/TRBV6-3|many
CASSPAQGAEKLFF
TGTGCCAGCAGTCCGGCGCAGGGGGCTGAAAAACTGTTTTTT
>-|TRBJ2-3|TRBV7-7|many
CASSAGLGKSTDTQYF
TGTGCCAGCAGCGCCGGACTGGGAAAGTCCACAGATACGCAGTATTTT
>TRBD1|TRBJ2-5|TRBV7-9|many
CASSYYGQGQETQYF
TGTGCCAGCAGCTACTACGGACAGGGGCAAGAGACCCAGTACTTC
>-|TRBJ2-5|TRBV12-3/TRBV12-4|many
CASRRGETQYF
TGTGCCAGCAGGAGGGGAGAGACCCAGTACTTC
>-|TRBJ1-4|TRBV6-5|many
CASSYSPTGKKLFF
TGTGCCAGCAGTTACTCACCAACAGGGAAGAAACTGTTTTTT
>TRBD1|TRBJ1-1|TRBV7-8|many
CASSPRTGSATEAFF
TGTGCCAGCAGCCCAAGGACAGGGTCGGCCACTGAAGCTTTCTTT
>TRBD2|TRBJ2-7|TRBV5-1|many
CASSSETSGRDEQYF
TGCGCCAGCAGCTCGGAGACTAGCGGGAGGGACGAGCAGTACTTC
>-|TRBJ2-3|TRBV5-1|many
CASILGLGGDTQYF
TGCGCCAGCATCCTGGGTCTTGGAGGGGATACGCAGTATTTT
>TRBD2|TRBJ2-1|TRBV7-2|many
CASSLERTSGEQFF
TGTGCCAGCAGCTTAGAAAGGACTAGCGGAGAGCAGTTCTTC
>-|TRBJ2-7|TRBV29-1|many
CSVENSYEQYF
TGCAGCGTTGAAAACAGCTACGAGCAGTACTTC
>-|TRBJ2-5|TRBV11-2|many
CASSQTVLAGETQYF
TGTGCCAGCAGCCAGACGGTCCTTGCGGGAGAGACCCAGTACTTC
>-|TRBJ2-7|TRBV5-1|many
CASSLDRDEQYF
TGCGCCAGCAGCTTGGATCGGGACGAGCAGTACTTC
>TRBD1|TRBJ1-1|TRBV20-1|many
CSANKQGMGTEAFF
TGCAGTGCTAATAAACAGGGGATGGGCACTGAAGCTTTCTTT
>TRBD2|TRBJ2-1|TRBV11-3|many
CASSLRAAGGPYNEQFF
TGTGCCAGCAGCCTCCGCGCCGCGGGAGGTCCGTACAATGAGCAGTTCTTC
>TRBD1|TRBJ1-1|TRBV5-6|many
CASSYGQGYTEAFF
TGTGCCAGCAGCTACGGACAGGGCTACACTGAAGCTTTCTTT
>-|TRBJ2-7|TRBV5-1|many
CASSSDSYEQYF
TGCGCCAGCAGCAGCGACAGCTACGAGCAGTACTTC
>-|TRBJ2-3|TRBV3-1|many
CASSPWGQPTDTQYF
TGTGCCAGCAGCCCATGGGGGCAGCCCACAGATACGCAGTATTTT
>-|TRBJ2-5|TRBV6-1|many
CASSYRDSQETQYF
TGTGCCAGCAGTTACCGGGACTCTCAAGAGACCCAGTACTTC
>-|TRBJ1-6|TRBV3-1|many
CASSQQGPRPLHF
TGTGCCAGCAGCCAACAGGGGCCAAGACCCCTCCACTTT
>-|TRBJ2-7|TRBV3-1|many
CASSLSAGYSYEQYF
TGTGCCAGCAGCCTCAGTGCGGGATACTCCTACGAGCAGTACTTC
>-|TRBJ2-1|TRBV27|many
CASSLMGYGEQFF
TGTGCCAGCAGTTTAATGGGGTACGGTGAGCAGTTCTTC
>TRBD2|TRBJ2-1|TRBV27|many
CASSLSAGGPYNEQFF
TGTGCCAGCAGTTTATCGGCGGGAGGGCCCTACAATGAGCAGTTCTTC
>-|TRBJ2-2|TRBV21-1|many
CASSKARTGGNTGELFF
TGTGCCAGCAGCAAAGCGCGGACAGGGGGAAACACCGGGGAGCTGTTTTTT
>-|TRBJ1-1|TRBV11-2|many
CASSFVQTGEAFF
TGTGCCAGCAGTTTTGTGCAGACAGGTGAAGCTTTCTTT
>-|TRBJ2-5|TRBV9|many
CASSVGGRLETQYF
TGTGCCAGCAGCGTAGGTGGGAGACTGGAGACCCAGTACTTC
>TRBD2|TRBJ2-1|TRBV28|many
CASSWGLAGHNEQFF
TGTGCCAGCAGTTGGGGACTAGCGGGACACAATGAGCAGTTCTTC
>TRBD2|TRBJ2-1|TRBV11-3|-
CASSLDGREGRREQFF
TGTGCCAGCAGCTTAGACGGCCGGGAGGGCCGCCGAGAGCAGTTCTTC
>-|TRBJ2-2|TRBV7-8|many
CASSPWGQNTGELFF
TGTGCCAGCAGCCCCTGGGGACAGAACACCGGGGAGCTGTTTTTT
>-|TRBJ2-1|TRBV7-3|-
CASSLLSATYNEQFF
TGTGCCAGCAGCTTACTTAGTGCAACCTACAATGAGCAGTTCTTC
>TRBD2|TRBJ2-4|TRBV7-2|many
CASSPLAGAGNIQYF
TGTGCCAGCAGCCCCTTAGCGGGGGCGGGTAACATTCAGTACTTC
>-|TRBJ1-2|TRBV6-1|many
CASSELGADYGYTF
TGTGCCAGCAGTGAACTGGGGGCGGACTATGGCTACACCTTC
>TRBD1|TRBJ2-6|TRBV24-1|many
CATSDPTGTGANVLTF
TGTGCCACCAGTGATCCGACAGGGACGGGGGCCAACGTCCTGACTTTC
>TRBD2|TRBJ2-3|TRBV3-1|-
CASSHLTSGRALGTDTQYF
TGTGCCAGCAGCCACTTAACTAGCGGGAGGGCCCTAGGCACAGATACGCAGTATTTT
>-|TRBJ1-5|TRBV7-2|many
CASSAHQGQPQHF
TGTGCCAGCAGCGCCCACCAGGGGCAGCCCCAGCATTTT
>-|TRBJ1-1|TRBV2|-
CASSEAEGEAFF
TGTGCCAGCAGTGAAGCGGAAGGTGAAGCTTTCTTT
>-|TRBJ2-7|TRBV7-6|few
CASSLADLGYEQYF
TGTGCCAGCAGCTTAGCCGACCTCGGCTACGAGCAGTACTTC
>-|TRBJ2-1|TRBV5-1|-
CASSLPGGHYNEQFF
TGCGCCAGCAGCTTGCCAGGAGGTCACTACAATGAGCAGTTCTTC
>TRBD2|TRBJ2-3|TRBV20-1|many
CSARRLAGGTDTQYF
TGCAGTGCTAGGCGGCTAGCGGGGGGCACAGATACGCAGTATTTT
>-|TRBJ2-1|TRBV11-2|many
CASSYTSGTYNEQFF
TGTGCCAGCAGCTACACATCCGGGACCTACAATGAGCAGTTCTTC
>-|TRBJ1-4|TRBV5-1|many
CASAGESEEKLFF
TGCGCGAGCGCAGGGGAATCAGAAGAAAAACTGTTTTTT
>-|TRBJ2-5|TRBV6-1|many
CASGGTDQETQYF
TGTGCCAGCGGGGGGACAGACCAAGAGACCCAGTACTTC
>-|TRBJ1-2|TRBV10-1|many
CASSESAGKGYTF
TGCGCCAGCAGTGAGTCCGCGGGGAAAGGCTACACCTTC
>-|TRBJ2-1|TRBV20-1|many
CSARGPSWGEQFF
TGCAGTGCTAGAGGACCGAGTTGGGGTGAGCAGTTCTTC
>TRBD1|TRBJ1-1|TRBV7-2|few
CASSPDRVRTEAFF
TGTGCCAGCAGCCCCGACAGGGTTCGCACTGAAGCTTTCTTT
>TRBD1|TRBJ1-5|TRBV5-1|many
CASSRTGEGNQPQHF
TGCGCCAGCAGTCGGACAGGGGAAGGCAATCAGCCCCAGCATTTT
>TRBD1|TRBJ2-3|TRBV28|many
CASSPVGQGTDTQYF
TGTGCCAGCAGCCCCGTGGGACAGGGTACAGATACGCAGTATTTT
>-|TRBJ2-7|TRBV20-1|-
CSAPVDTSYGQYF
TGCAGTGCTCCTGTCGACACGTCCTACGGGCAGTACTTC